This T cell receptor beta chain came from a study of Graves' ophthalmopathy and Graves' hyperthyroidism listed by TCRdb under 2018. Context from the whole study: Peripheral blood samples were taken at the time of initial diagnosis, before any treatment was given. The study used signatures of the TCR beta repertoire to tell Graves' ophthalmopathy apart from Graves' hyperthyroidism and to predict which patients would progress to ophthalmopathy. In total, approximately 130 blood samples were TCR-sequenced: fewer than 50 ophthalmopathy, some 75 hyperthyroidism and about 17 hyperthyroidism-to-ophthalmopathy patients. To explore V-J signatures that separate ophthalmopathy from hyperthyroidism, a discovery set of about 100 patients was enrolled, consisting of about 41 with ophthalmopathy and approximately 60 with stable hyperthyroidism. For independent validation, a separate cohort was made up of fewer than 20 hyperthyroidism patients plus 17 patients who later progressed from hyperthyroidism to ophthalmopathy. T-cell repertoires of thyroid tissue and blood were compared in several hyperthyroidism patients. Following sample collection, hyperthyroidism patients were given methimazole at a starting dose of 30 mg daily, and ophthalmopathy patients were given high-dose intravenous methylprednisolone. The roughly 94 discovery patients were randomly divided into training and test sets at a 7:3 ratio. Study-wide conclusions, independent of this receptor: Most of the expanded thyroid clonotypes with a frequency above 0.001 were also detected in blood, and it was suggested that the thyroid immune response may be reflected by blood repertoires. No statistical method was used to predetermine the sample size, and group allocation was not hidden from the investigators. The 13-signature model separated ophthalmopathy from stable hyperthyroidism with approximately 90% sensitivity and almost 84% specificity in cross-validation, and 80%/75% in the test set. In validation, the model predicted ophthalmopathy progression with 70.59% sensitivity and about 73% specificity; around twelve predicted patients were CT-confirmed with GO in a median of approximately 6.2 months.

The sample holds many counts of this clonotype. Its target antigen remains unknown. Within one base of it there is no much larger clone, and no base qualities were kept. The ophthalmopathy patients had moderately to severely active disease, with a Clinical Activity Score of 3 or higher, a NOSPECS grade of 4 or higher, and a disease duration of less than 3 months. Patients were excluded if they had other autoimmune diseases, uncontrolled infections, pregnancy or lactation. Diagnosis relied on clinical symptoms, serum thyroxine, TRAb, thyroid ultrasound and orbital computed tomography. Using Ficoll-Paque density gradient centrifugation, PBMCs were isolated from 8.5 to 10 ml of fresh peripheral blood. Total RNA was extracted using Trizol reagent, and RNA quality was checked on an Agilent 2100 Bioanalyzer. For repertoire sequencing, TCR beta CDR3 regions were amplified from RNA transcripts. HTBI primers and the Qiagen OneStep RT-PCR kit were used in a first-round RT-PCR, which was followed by a second-round multiplex PCR, size selection and purification. Libraries were sequenced paired-end with 100 bp reads on an Illumina HiSeq2000. As for the original processing: SOAPnuke was used to process the reads, throwing out any read that had adapters, had uncalled bases, had a mean Phred below 15, or lacked an exact constant-primer or identifier match. COPE v1.2.5 was used to merge the high-quality paired reads. Clonotypes were defined as unique nucleotide sequences and were aligned to IMGT TRB V, D and J references using MiTCR v1.1. Analysis was restricted to V-J combinations with a frequency above 0.0001, which covered roughly 99% of repertoires. For each V-J combination, a TCR clonal expansion and chaos score was defined as the ratio of F50 clonal expansion to chaos observed in the TCRdist matrix. Welch's t-statistics and random forest were used to reduce the features to some 13 V-J combinations, which were then used as input to a naive Bayes classifier. The similarity between thyroid and blood repertoires was quantified using the Morisita-Horn index. The public reads were reprocessed in TCRdb via fastp at Q25 and MiXCR, keeping in-frame beta chains. Rows are combined by CDR3 protein, so each entry shows the most common genes and DNA. TCRdb's processing, not the study's, gives the V and J calls here. This sample has approximately 210,000 distinct CDR3 sequences in its table, and 20% to 25% of those were observed once. More than 35% of the sample comes from the top ten.

Input material: peripheral blood. The clonotype comes from a woman aged 45 to 65 with Graves' ophthalmopathy. Donor details come from another sample of the same person, matched by shared clones.

The CDR3: CASSEALMLIGIAGGYTF. The DNA sequence follows: TGTGCCAGCAGTGAAGCCCTCATGTTAATAGGAATAGCGGGGGGCTACACCTTC. The V and J genes are TRBV6-1 and TRBJ1-2; no D gene call is confident. Taken from the germline V gene, the CDR1 and CDR2 loops are MNHNS and SASEGT. V sheds 0 bases and J sheds 8 bases, leaving 25 bases between their ends. The CDR3 measures 18 amino acids from cysteine to phenylalanine. This entry keeps only the CDR3 DNA: 54 bases, framed from base 1.